One sample yielded the 10 T cell receptor beta chains listed below, sequenced in a study of blood T cell repertoires in COVID-19. Generated by immunoSEQ multiplex PCR, the TCRdb table keeps only in-frame clones and is missing some. The table has 200,000 to 250,000 clones, roughly 84% seen once. The source material was peripheral blood. The receptors derive from a man between 35 and 55 years old with acute or convalescent COVID-19.

The chain joins TRBV4-2 to TRBJ2-3, with 10 nucleotides matching TRBD2. The V and J ends lost 0 bases and 10 bases, in that order; junction bases with no gene match: 13. Germline CDR1 reads LGHNA; CDR2 reads YNFKEQ. There are 17 residues in the CDR3. The CDR3: CASSQEASGGASRAQYF. CDR3 nucleotides: TGTGCCAGCAGCCAAGAGGCCAGCGGGGGGGCGTCGAGAGCGCAGTATTTT.

The V call is TRBV30, the J call TRBJ1-6; 8 bases are a match to TRBD1. The CDR3 has 14 residues. V gave up 3 bases and J gave up 5 bases; unmatched junction bases: 3. The germline CDR1 and CDR2 sequences are GTSNPN and SVGIG (reference sequence). The DNA for the CDR3 is TGTGCCTGGAGGGGACAGGCAAATAATTCACCCCTCCACTTT. Its translation: CAWRGQANNSPLHF. The variable domain in full, with the rest retrieved from reference TRBV30 and TRBJ1-6, is SQTIHQWPATLVQPVGSPLSLECTVEGTSNPNLYWYRQAAGRGLQLLFYSVGIGQISSEVPQNLSASRPQDRQFILSSKKLLLSDSGFYLCAWRGQANNSPLHFGNGTRLTVT.

The chain carries TRBV6-2 or TRBV6-3 and TRBJ1-5; D remains unclear. Germline-derived CDR1 and CDR2 are MNHEY and SVGEGT. V was cut by 0 bases and J by 5 bases, with 11 bases left in between. The CDR3 length is 15 residues. The CDR3 nucleotides are TGTGCCAGCAGTTACTCGACCCCAGAGGATCAGCCCCAGCATTTT. Its translation: CASSYSTPEDQPQHF.

This clone has only one observation. The chain recombines TRBV6-2 or TRBV6-3 with TRBJ1-2; D unresolved. Germline loops: CDR1 MNHEY, CDR2 SVGEGT. This CDR3 is 17 amino acids long. Deletions cut 4 bases from V and 4 bases from J, with 22 bases between. CDR3 sequence reads: CASSSSLLLTSGYGYTF. The CDR3 nucleotides read TGTGCCAGCAGTTCCTCCCTACTCTTGACTAGTGGCTATGGCTACACCTTC.

This clone was counted a single time. The rearrangement uses TRBV19 and TRBJ2-5; D perhaps matches TRBD2 (6 bases). The CDR3 is 13 residues long. V was pared by 9 bases and J by 7 bases, with 18 bases between. The germline V gene has CDR1 LNHDA and CDR2 SQIVND (reference sequence). This CDR3 reads CASALRGMGTQYF. In DNA, the CDR3 is TGTGCCAGCGCCCTTCGGGGGATGGGGACCCAGTACTTC.

The V call is TRBV30, the J call TRBJ2-7; D not certain. V lost 1 base to trimming and J lost 5 bases, with 6 bases between them. Germline V gives CDR1 GTSNPN, CDR2 SVGIG (reference sequence). This CDR3 is built from 11 residues. This chain's CDR3 is CAWSGSDEQYF. CDR3 DNA sequence: TGTGCCTGGAGTGGGTCAGACGAGCAGTACTTC.

The chain recombines TRBV7-2 with TRBJ1-2, with D unclear. Germline CDR1 is SGHTA and CDR2 is FQGNSA. The V end lost 5 bases, the J end lost 2 bases, and 6 bases lay between the germline ends. The CDR3 consists of 12 residues. CDR3 sequence: CASSLRNYGYTF. The CDR3 DNA reads as TGTGCCAGCAGCCTACGGAACTATGGCTACACCTTC. The full variable domain, its missing parts supplied by reference TRBV7-2 and TRBJ1-2, is GAGVSQSPSNKVTEKGKDVELRCDPISGHTALYWYRQSLGQGLEFLIYFQGNSAPDKSGLPSDRFSAERTGGSVSTLTIQRTQQEDSAVYLCASSLRNYGYTFGSGTRLTVV.

The gene calls are TRBV5-1 and TRBJ1-2; no firm D call. The V end lost 0 bases, the J end lost 8 bases, and 17 bases lay between the germline ends. Per germline, CDR1 SGHRS and CDR2 YFSETQ. The length of the CDR3 is 15 residues. CDR3 DNA: TGCGCCAGCAGCTTGGCCGCCCCGTCCTCTATAGGCTACACCTTC. Its translation is CASSLAAPSSIGYTF.

This rearrangement joins TRBV19 to TRBJ1-1; weak D call: TRBD1 (5 bases). In germline, CDR1 is LNHDA, CDR2 SQIVND (reference sequence). The CDR3 is 16 amino acids. The V end lost 5 bases, the J end lost 0 bases, and 16 bases lay between the germline ends. The CDR3 region is CASSGYYGGVNTEAFF. In nucleotides, the CDR3 is TGTGCCAGTAGTGGCTATTATGGGGGGGTGAACACTGAAGCTTTCTTT.

This clone was observed a handful of times. The V call is TRBV27, the J call TRBJ1-5, with D possibly matching TRBD1 (5 bases). Per the germline V gene, CDR1 is MNHEY and CDR2 is SMNVEV (reference sequence). V was clipped by 3 bases and J by 6 bases, with 9 bases between them. The CDR3 length is 13 residues. CDR3 loop: CASSFGGSQPQHF. The CDR3 DNA is TGTGCCAGCAGTTTCGGGGGGAGTCAGCCCCAGCATTTT.